The present T cell receptor beta chain was sequenced within a study of T cells in Graves' hyperthyroidism and ophthalmopathy (dated by TCRdb to the late 2010s). Notes on the research overall: Peripheral blood was sampled at the time of initial diagnosis, prior to any treatment. To identify TCR V-J signatures that set the groups apart, the researchers used a discovery cohort of 95 to 100 patients, made up of under 50 with Graves' ophthalmopathy and 55 to 65 with stable Graves' hyperthyroidism. Prospective prediction of ophthalmopathy was tested in an independent validation cohort of some 19 hyperthyroidism patients and approximately 17 patients who later progressed to ophthalmopathy. For training and testing, the roughly 93 patients in the discovery cohort were randomly divided in a 7:3 ratio. The study also compared thyroid tissue and blood T-cell repertoires from several Graves' hyperthyroidism patients. After sampling, hyperthyroidism patients received methimazole starting at 30 mg daily, and ophthalmopathy patients received high-dose intravenous methylprednisolone. The paper reports TCR Vbeta CDR3 sequencing of approximately 140 peripheral blood samples: around 45 ophthalmopathy, fewer than 80 hyperthyroidism and 17 progressor patients. Overall study results and their limits: In validation, progression to ophthalmopathy was predicted by the model with around 71% sensitivity and 72% to 85% specificity, a median of about 6.4 months before onset. Blood samples also contained most of the expanded thyroid clonotypes (frequency above 0.001), which suggests that blood repertoires may reflect thyroid immune responses. No statistical method was used to fix the sample size in advance, and group allocation was not hidden from the investigators. A 13 V-J signature model separated ophthalmopathy from stable hyperthyroidism, with about 88% sensitivity and 81% to 82% specificity in cross-validation and 80%/75% in testing.

The TCR beta CDR3 regions were amplified from the RNA transcripts. A first-round RT-PCR of the TCR CDR3 used the HTBI primer set with the Qiagen OneStep RT-PCR kit. Libraries were constructed in a second round of multiplex PCR, after which size selection and purification were performed. Libraries were sequenced paired-end with 100 bp reads on an Illumina HiSeq2000. Regarding the original processing steps: SOAPnuke was used to process the raw data, throwing out any read that contained adapters or uncalled bases, had a mean Phred below 15, or lacked an exact constant-primer or identifier match. High-quality paired reads were merged using COPE v1.2.5, and each unique nucleotide sequence was defined as a clonotype. MiTCR v1.1 was used to align the clonotypes against IMGT TRBV, TRBD and TRBJ reference segments. The analysis included only V-J combinations with a frequency above 0.0001, which together covered over 98% of the repertoires. The TCS score was defined as F50 (clonal expansion) divided by E x V (chaos), with BLOSUM62-based TCRdist calculated between CDR3 peptides within each V-J. Welch's t-statistics and random forest reduced several hundred V-J features to 13, which were used in a naive Bayes classifier (R e1071). TCRdb redid the processing of the public reads, applying fastp at Q25 and MiXCR, and retained in-frame beta chains. Each entry is one CDR3 protein sequence, shown with its most common DNA and genes. TCRdb, rather than the study authors, made the V and J calls. The sample has 490,000 or so distinct CDR3 sequences on record, 15% to 20% of them singletons. Together, the top ten hold about 29% of the sample.

This clonotype occurred a few times. This receptor's antigen is unknown. There are no base qualities to consult, and no much larger clone falls within one base. The CDR3 spans 15 residues, from the cysteine through the phenylalanine. Of the read, only the CDR3 DNA is kept; its 45 bases are in frame from base 1. The germline V gene sets CDR1 to MRHNA and CDR2 to SNTAGT. Ends trimmed: V by 5 bases, J by 3 bases; bases unmatched to a gene: 7. In the ophthalmopathy patients, disease was moderately to severely active, with a Clinical Activity Score of 3 or more, a NOSPECS grade of 4 or more, and a duration of less than 3 months. The study excluded patients with uncontrolled infections, other autoimmune diseases, pregnancy or lactation. Diagnoses were based on clinical symptoms, serum thyroxine and TRAb, thyroid ultrasound and orbital computed tomography. PBMCs were isolated from about 10 ml of fresh peripheral blood by Ficoll-Paque density gradient centrifugation. Total RNA was extracted using Trizol reagent, and RNA quality was assessed on an Agilent 2100 Bioanalyzer.

Input material: blood. The sequence derives from a woman in her thirties with Graves' ophthalmopathy. The sequence is built from TRBV6-4 and TRBJ1-1, with 9 bases matching TRBD1. The DNA sequence is TGTGCCAGCAGTCCCACAGGGGGCGAGGACACTGAAGCTTTCTTT. Translation gives CASSPTGGEDTEAFF.